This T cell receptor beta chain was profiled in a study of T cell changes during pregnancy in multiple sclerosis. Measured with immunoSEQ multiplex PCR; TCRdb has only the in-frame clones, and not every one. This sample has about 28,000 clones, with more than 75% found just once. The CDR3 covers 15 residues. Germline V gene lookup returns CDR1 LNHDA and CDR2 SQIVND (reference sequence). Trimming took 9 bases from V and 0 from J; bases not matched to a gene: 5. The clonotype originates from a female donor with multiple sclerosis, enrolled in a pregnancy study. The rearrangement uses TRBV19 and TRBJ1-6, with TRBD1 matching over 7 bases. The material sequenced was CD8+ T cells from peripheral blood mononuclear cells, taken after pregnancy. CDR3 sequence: CASWDRSSYNSPLHF. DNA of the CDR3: TGTGCCAGCTGGGACAGAAGCTCCTATAATTCACCCCTCCACTTT. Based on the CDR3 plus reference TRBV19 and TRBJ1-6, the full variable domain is DGGITQSPKYLFRKEGQNVTLSCEQNLNHDAMYWYRQDPGQGLRLIYYSQIVNDFQKGDIAEGYSVSREKKESFPLTVTSAQKNPTAFYLCASWDRSSYNSPLHFGNGTRLTVT.